What follows describes a single T cell receptor beta chain. The antigen is undetermined. The data originate from a study of a mutant IDH1 vaccine in newly diagnosed glioma. In the study overall: Vaccination followed radiotherapy alone by 4-6 weeks, or accompanied temozolomide cycles.

V was pared by 1 base and J by 4 bases, with 5 bases of the junction left unmatched. The CDR3 runs to 15 residues. Germline CDR1 SGHDT, CDR2 YYEEEE. Time point denoted: week 47, end of study. Doses comprised 300 ug of mutant IDH1 20-mer peptide each, plus topical imiquimod. Each tumor in the donors was a new WHO grade 3 or 4 astrocytoma, IDH1-mutant and ATRX-lost. Here immunoSEQ multiplex PCR was the method, and the copy in TCRdb shows in-frame clones only, minus some. The sample shows tens of thousands of clones, roughly 80% of them seen only once. The receptor's source is a young woman with glioma. Some clones in this sample may be carry-over from other donors' samples. V gene TRBV5-6 combines with J gene TRBJ1-3, with 7 bases identical to TRBD1. The sequencing used PBMCs, collected from a glioma patient whose treatment included an IDH1 peptide vaccine. This CDR3 is CASSLKGAGGNTIYF. CDR3 coding DNA: TGTGCCAGCAGCTTGAAGGGGGCGGGAGGAAACACCATATATTTT.